What follows describes a single T cell receptor beta chain. These data originate in a study of blood T cell repertoires in COVID-19. The trim removed 3 bases at V and 7 bases at J, leaving 10 bases unmatched. This CDR3 comprises 18 residues. Per germline, CDR1 SGDLS and CDR2 YYNGEE. Here immunoSEQ multiplex PCR was the method, and the copy in TCRdb shows in-frame clones only, minus some. This table has 150,000 to 200,000 clones, around 81% appearing once. The chain is built from TRBV9 and TRBJ2-1; TRBD2 aligns across 16 bases. This sequence was found in a man aged 35-49 years who had recovered from COVID-19. The source material was PBMCs or T cells enriched from blood (not recorded which). The CDR3 reads CASSADPGLAGGVNEQFF. The CDR3 nucleotides read TGTGCCAGCAGCGCCGATCCGGGACTAGCGGGGGGGGTTAATGAGCAGTTCTTC.